The entry below describes one TCR beta chain. Antigen: not known. These data are taken from a study of cytomegalovirus exposure and HLA in healthy donors. Study-wide background: In an early release, HLA-typed donors contributed tens of millions of unique TCR sequences. Study-level results: In vitro, three CMV-associated chains proved specific for CMV antigens. When the data were analyzed later, several of the most significant clusters appeared to be linked to common viral pathogens. V- and J-gene trimming of TCR beta was linked (in a later analysis) to a missense DCLRE1C variant.

The CDR3 consists of 16 residues. The J segment lost 4 bases and the V segment lost 4 bases, leaving 7 bases of the junction unmatched. The germline gives CDR1 MDHEN, CDR2 SYDVKM. 60 Vbeta and 13 Jbeta primers were used in PCR. Generated by immunoSEQ multiplex PCR, the TCRdb table keeps only in-frame clones and is missing some. The sample carries about 190,000 clones, roughly four fifths recorded once. This sequence was found in a woman in her 30s in good health and CMV-seropositive. The chain combines TRBV28 with TRBJ1-3, with TRBD1 identical over 10 bases. Material: PBMCs. The CDR3 protein is CASSSPGTGVGNTIYF. CDR3 DNA: TGTGCCAGCAGTTCCCCTGGGACAGGGGTAGGAAACACCATATATTTT.